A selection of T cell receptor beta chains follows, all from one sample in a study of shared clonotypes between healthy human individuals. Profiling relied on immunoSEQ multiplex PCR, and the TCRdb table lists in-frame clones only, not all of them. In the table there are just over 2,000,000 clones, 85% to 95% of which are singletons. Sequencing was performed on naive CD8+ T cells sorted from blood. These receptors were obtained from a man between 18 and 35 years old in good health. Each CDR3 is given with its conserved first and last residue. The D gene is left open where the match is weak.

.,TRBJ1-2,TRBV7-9,TGTGCCAGCAGCGCCCTTGGTGGCTACACCTTC,CASSALGGYTF
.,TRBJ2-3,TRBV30,TGTGCCTGGAGTCCCGGCACAGATACGCAGTATTTT,CAWSPGTDTQYF
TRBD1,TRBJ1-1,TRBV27,TGTGCCAGCAGTTTTACAGGTACAGGGGGCACTGAAGCTTTCTTT,CASSFTGTGGTEAFF
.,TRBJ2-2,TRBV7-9,TGTGCCAGCAGCTTAGTGAGGCAGGGAGGCACCGGGGAGCTGTTTTTT,CASSLVRQGGTGELFF
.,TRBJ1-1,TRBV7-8,TGTGCCAGCAGCCACAACCTCGGGGAGGTGAACACTGAAGCTTTCTTT,CASSHNLGEVNTEAFF
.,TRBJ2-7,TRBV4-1,TGCGCCAGCAGCCAAGATGAGAGGCCCTACGAGCAGTACTTC,CASSQDERPYEQYF
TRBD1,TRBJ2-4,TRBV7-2,TGTGCCAGCAGCGGGACAGTTCTAGCCAAAAACATTCAGTACTTC,CASSGTVLAKNIQYF
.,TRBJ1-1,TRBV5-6,TGTGCCAGCAGCTTGCAGGGTTTCATTGAAGCTTTCTTT,CASSLQGFIEAFF
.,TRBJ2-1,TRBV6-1,TGTGCCAGCAAGAGTGCTATGCCTACCAATGAGCAGTTCTTC,CASKSAMPTNEQFF
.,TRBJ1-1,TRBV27,TGTGCCAGCAGTTTATCGGCAGGGAACACTGAAGCTTTCTTT,CASSLSAGNTEAFF